This TCR beta chain was observed in a study of early T cells in non-severe SARS-CoV-2 infection. cDNA molecules, individually, were tagged with unique molecular identifiers. TCRdb independently ran MiXCR on the 5' RACE reads; one entry per CDR3 protein. Of tens of thousands of distinct CDR3 sequences in the sample, 13% to 15% were seen once. V dropped 3 bases and J dropped 0 bases, with 6 bases sitting between them. Germline CDR1 and CDR2: PRHDT and FYEKMQ (reference sequence). This CDR3 region has 14 residues. The clonotype was recovered from an adult who was a healthcare worker with PCR-confirmed SARS-CoV-2 infection or an uninfected control (not recorded which). This chain links TRBV13 with TRBJ2-1; D is unresolved. This sample comprised whole blood, obtained at baseline. The CDR3 DNA sequence: TGTGCCAGCAGCTTGGTAAGCTCCTACAATGAGCAGTTCTTC. It yields the protein CASSLVSSYNEQFF.